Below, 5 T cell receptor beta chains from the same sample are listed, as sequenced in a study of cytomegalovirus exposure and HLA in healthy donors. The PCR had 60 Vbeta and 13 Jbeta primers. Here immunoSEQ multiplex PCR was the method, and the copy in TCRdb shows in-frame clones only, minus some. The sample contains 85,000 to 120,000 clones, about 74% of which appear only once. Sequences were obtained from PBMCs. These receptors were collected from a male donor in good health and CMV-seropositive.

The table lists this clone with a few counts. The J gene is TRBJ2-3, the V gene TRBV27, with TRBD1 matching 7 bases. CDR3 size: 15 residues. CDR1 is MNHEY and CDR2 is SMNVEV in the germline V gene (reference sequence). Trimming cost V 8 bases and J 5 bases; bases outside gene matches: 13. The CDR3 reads CASSRTGQMGDTQYF. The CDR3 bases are TGTGCCAGCTCCCGGACGGGACAGATGGGAGATACGCAGTATTTT.

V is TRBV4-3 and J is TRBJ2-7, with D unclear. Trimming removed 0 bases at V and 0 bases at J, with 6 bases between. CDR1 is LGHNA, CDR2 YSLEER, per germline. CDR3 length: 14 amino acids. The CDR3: CASSQEWASYEQYF. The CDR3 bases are TGCGCCAGCAGCCAAGAATGGGCCTCCTACGAGCAGTACTTC.

The CDR3 region has the DNA TGTGCCAGCGGCCTTGGGGAGGGGAACTATGGCTACACCTTC. Its protein is CASGLGEGNYGYTF. V gene TRBV28 combines with J gene TRBJ1-2; TRBD1 might be the D (5 bases). The germline V and J ends were trimmed by 8 bases and 2 bases, with 15 bases remaining between them. This CDR3 is 14 amino acids long. The V gene's germline CDR1 is MDHEN and CDR2 SYDVKM.

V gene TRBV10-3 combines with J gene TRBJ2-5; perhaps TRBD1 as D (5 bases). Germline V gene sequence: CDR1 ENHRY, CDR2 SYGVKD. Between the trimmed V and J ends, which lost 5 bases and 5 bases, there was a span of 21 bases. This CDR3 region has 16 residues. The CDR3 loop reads CAISSTQGGPRETQYF. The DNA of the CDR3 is TGTGCCATCAGTTCCACCCAGGGTGGCCCAAGGGAGACCCAGTACTTC.

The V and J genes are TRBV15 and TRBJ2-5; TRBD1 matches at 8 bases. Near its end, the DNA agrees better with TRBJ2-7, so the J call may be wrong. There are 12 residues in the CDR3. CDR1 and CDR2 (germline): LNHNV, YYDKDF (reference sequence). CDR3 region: CATRDRDYEQYF. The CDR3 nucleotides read TGTGCCACCAGGGACAGGGACTACGAGCAGTACTTC.